These 30 T cell receptor beta chains originate from one sample sequenced in a study of blood T cells in healthy people across ages. Primed by a sample-barcoded 5' primer and a J-beta primer mix, a second PCR proceeded for 7 to 11 cycles. Each CDR3 protein gets one entry after TCRdb re-called the 5' RACE reads with MiXCR. The sample gives roughly 1,300,000 distinct CDR3 sequences, 59% of which show up once; 5% to 7% is in the top ten. Sequencing was carried out using blood. Every receptor here comes from a man aged 18 to 35 in good health.

CDR3: CAIGAPRGYNEQFF. CDR3 sequence (DNA): TGTGCCATCGGGGCTCCCCGGGGGTACAATGAGCAGTTCTTC. The chain links TRBV10-3 to TRBJ2-1, with D perhaps matching TRBD2 (6 bases). The germline V and J ends were trimmed by 8 bases and 4 bases, with 15 bases remaining between them. Germline-derived CDR1 and CDR2 are ENHRY and SYGVKD. The CDR3 length is 14 residues.

V usage is TRBV4-1 and J usage is TRBJ1-6, with TRBD1 matching over 10 bases. CDR1 MGHRA and CDR2 YSYEKL come from the germline V gene. V dropped 3 bases and J dropped 8; count of bases not matched to a gene: 1. The CDR3 covers 14 residues. This chain's CDR3 is CASSQGQGYSPLHF. CDR3 sequence (DNA): TGCGCCAGCAGCCAGGGACAGGGGTATTCACCCCTCCACTTT.

J is TRBJ2-4 and V is TRBV6-5; a weak D match, TRBD2 (5 bases). The J call may be in error: the DNA end matches TRBJ2-7 better. This CDR3 comprises 15 residues. CDR1 MNHEY and CDR2 SVGAGI come from the germline V gene. The CDR3 DNA reads TGTGCCAGCAGTTACCAGGATCCCGGGGCCTACGAGCAGTACTTC. As protein: CASSYQDPGAYEQYF.

The V call is TRBV2, the J call TRBJ1-1, with D hard to call. The CDR3 loop spans 14 amino acids. Germline CDR1 is SNHLY and CDR2 is FYNNEI. Trimming removed 2 bases from V and 2 bases from J, with 9 bases in between. The DNA of the CDR3 is TGTGCCAGCAGTGAAATAGGGAGAAACACTGAAGCTTTCTTT. Translating it yields CASSEIGRNTEAFF. Looking up the rest from reference TRBV2 and TRBJ1-1 gives the full variable domain: EPEVTQTPSHQVTQMGQEVILRCVPISNHLYFYWYRQILGQKVEFLVSFYNNEISEKSEIFDDQFSVERPDGSNFTLKIRSTKLEDSAMYFCASSEIGRNTEAFFGQGTRLTVV.

The chain recombines TRBV6-2 or TRBV6-3 with TRBJ2-5; the D gene is possibly TRBD1 (6 bases). The DNA end is more similar to TRBJ2-7, so the J call may be wrong. Germline CDR1 and CDR2: MNHEY and SVGEGT. This CDR3 comprises 13 residues. As DNA, the CDR3 is TGTGCCAGCAGCCCTCCTAGGGGGTACGAGCAGTACTTC. Its protein is CASSPPRGYEQYF.

V gene TRBV27 combines with J gene TRBJ1-1; 7 bases are a match to TRBD1. Germline V gene sequence: CDR1 MNHEY, CDR2 SMNVEV (reference sequence). The CDR3 sequence is 13 residues long. The trim removed 8 bases at V and 6 bases at J, leaving 9 bases unmatched. CDR3 region: CASGLTGTSEAFF. The CDR3 region has the DNA TGTGCCAGCGGCTTGACAGGGACCTCTGAAGCTTTCTTT.

The rearrangement links TRBV12-3 or TRBV12-4 to TRBJ1-2, with D hard to call. The CDR3 runs to 15 residues. Trimming removed 5 bases at V and 3 bases at J, with 16 bases between. In DNA, the CDR3 is TGTGCCAGCAGTAAGAATCGTCTAGGGTACTATGGCTACACCTTC. Encoded protein: CASSKNRLGYYGYTF.

This clonotype was seen only a few times. The chain has TRBV15 and TRBJ2-2; D is possibly TRBD1 or TRBD2 (5 bases each). Germline CDR1 LNHNV, CDR2 YYDKDF (reference sequence). The length of the CDR3 is 11 residues. V was shortened by 8 bases and J by 5 bases, with 6 bases between the two germline ends. The CDR3 loop is CATEGTGELFF. The CDR3 region has the DNA TGTGCCACCGAGGGGACCGGGGAGCTGTTTTTT. Combining the CDR3 with reference TRBV15 and TRBJ2-2 gives the whole variable domain DAMVIQNPRYQVTQFGKPVTLSCSQTLNHNVMYWYQQKSSQAPKLLFHYYDKDFNNEADTPDNFQSRRPNTSFCFLDIRSPGLGDTAMYLCATEGTGELFFGEGSRLTVL.

This chain joins TRBV6-5 and TRBJ2-3; perhaps D is TRBD1 or TRBD2 (5 bases each). The length of the CDR3 is 13 residues. Trimming left V 6 bases short and J 9 bases short, with 16 bases between. Per germline, CDR1 MNHEY and CDR2 SVGAGI. CDR3 region: CASSNRDPRTQYF. DNA of the CDR3: TGTGCCAGCAGCAATCGGGACCCCCGGACGCAGTATTTT.

The chain combines TRBV29-1 with TRBJ2-7; D unclear. Germline V lookup: CDR1 SQVTM, CDR2 ANQGSEA. The V and J ends lost 6 bases and 2 bases respectively, with 17 bases between them. The CDR3 totals 14 residues. The CDR3 DNA reads TGCAGCGTGGCCCCTTCGGACGGAACCTACGAGCAGTACTTC. Translating gives CSVAPSDGTYEQYF.

This clonotype was observed once. The chain employs TRBV6-5 and TRBJ2-5, with D perhaps matching TRBD1 (5 bases). V was trimmed by 5 bases and J by 4 bases, leaving 11 bases between them. There are 13 residues in the CDR3. Looked up from germline, CDR1 is MNHEY and CDR2 is SVGAGI. CDR3 bases: TGTGCCAGCAGTGCGGACATATTAGAGACCCAGTACTTC. Its translation: CASSADILETQYF.

The rearrangement uses TRBV25-1 and TRBJ2-2; D is uncertain. The length of the CDR3 is 13 residues. V was shortened by 3 bases and J by 6 bases, with 8 bases between the two germline ends. Germline CDR1 is MGHDK and CDR2 is SYGVNS. In DNA form, the CDR3 reads TGTGCCAGCAGTGATTCCTATGCCGGGGAGCTGTTTTTT. Protein: CASSDSYAGELFF.

This clonotype was seen once. The chain is built from TRBV24-1 and TRBJ2-5, with 7 bases fitting TRBD1. The CDR3 is 15 amino acids. The germline CDR1 and CDR2 sequences are KGHDR and SFDVKD. After removal of 4 bases from V and 3 bases from J, the junction contained 7 bases not matched to a gene. CDR3 amino acids: CATSETGTAKETQYF. DNA for the CDR3: TGTGCCACCAGTGAGACCGGGACAGCTAAAGAGACCCAGTACTTC.

This chain uses TRBV20-1 with TRBJ2-1, with 7 nucleotides matching TRBD2. Germline values: CDR1 DFQATT, CDR2 SNEGSKA (reference sequence). This CDR3 spans 16 amino acids. V trimming: 4 bases; J trimming: 0 bases; junction bases outside the gene matches: 9. CDR3 loop: CSANLAGSSSYNEQFF. The CDR3 DNA reads TGCAGTGCTAACTTAGCGGGCTCCAGCTCCTACAATGAGCAGTTCTTC.

The chain carries TRBV24-1 and TRBJ2-5; either TRBD1 or TRBD2 may fit D (5 bases each). There are 13 residues in the CDR3. With 3 bases removed from V and 1 base from J, the gap between germline ends came to 5 bases. CDR1 is KGHDR, CDR2 SFDVKD, per germline. CDR3 sequence: CATSDGTQETQYF. CDR3 coding DNA: TGTGCCACCAGTGATGGGACCCAAGAGACCCAGTACTTC.

V usage is TRBV20-1 and J usage is TRBJ2-1; 10 bases map to TRBD2. CDR1 and CDR2 from the germline V gene are DFQATT and SNEGSKA (reference sequence). CDR3 size: 17 residues. V gave up 1 base and J gave up 2 bases; unmatched junction bases: 8. Here the CDR3 reads CSARGGSGGNAYNEQFF. The CDR3 DNA sequence: TGCAGTGCTAGAGGAGGTAGCGGGGGGAACGCCTACAATGAGCAGTTCTTC.

This chain connects TRBV27 to TRBJ1-1; perhaps TRBD1 as D (6 bases). The CDR3 loop spans 13 amino acids. Germline CDR1 is MNHEY and CDR2 is SMNVEV (reference sequence). The V and J ends lost 6 bases and 5 bases respectively, with 13 bases between them. CDR3 in DNA: TGTGCCAGCAGACCTCAGGGGAGGACTGAAGCTTTCTTT. It is translated as CASRPQGRTEAFF.

The V gene is TRBV6-4, the J gene TRBJ2-1, with 10 bases matching TRBD2. Unmatched junction bases numbered 20, after V lost 7 bases and J lost 5 bases. CDR1 MRHNA and CDR2 SNTAGT come from the germline V gene. This CDR3 spans 19 amino acids. CDR3 loop: CASTLHPAGGRGRNNEQFF. The CDR3, as DNA: TGTGCCAGCACCCTTCACCCAGCGGGAGGGCGTGGTAGAAACAATGAGCAGTTCTTC.

The rearrangement links TRBV20-1 to TRBJ1-2; no clear D. CDR1 and CDR2 from the germline V gene are DFQATT and SNEGSKA (reference sequence). The CDR3 spans 15 residues. Trimming shortened V by 0 bases and J by 2 bases, and 13 bases separated the two germline ends. In DNA, the CDR3 is TGCAGTGCTAGAGATCGCACTGTGGGCAACTATGGCTACACCTTC. It is translated as CSARDRTVGNYGYTF.

A few counts support this clonotype. A read error may produce the germline difference seen at one junction end. The chain has TRBV5-1 and TRBJ1-4, with no clear D. Germline V gene data show CDR1 as SGHRS and CDR2 as YFSETQ. The CDR3 length is 14 residues. The CDR3 bases are TGCACCAGCAGCTCGGGTCCTACTAATGAAAAACTGTTTTTT. Amino acid sequence: CTSSSGPTNEKLFF.

The chain recombines TRBV13 with TRBJ1-1; D is undetermined. This CDR3 region has 14 residues. CDR1 is PRHDT and CDR2 is FYEKMQ in the germline V gene (reference sequence). Trimming stripped 4 bases from V and 1 base from J, with 10 bases between. CDR3 loop: CASSYNRANTEAFF. The CDR3, as DNA: TGTGCCAGCAGCTACAACCGGGCGAACACTGAAGCTTTCTTT.

The rearrangement uses TRBV3-1 and TRBJ1-2; 8 positions agree with TRBD1. After removal of 0 bases from V and 3 bases from J, the junction contained 9 bases not matched to a gene. Germline V lookup: CDR1 LGHDT, CDR2 YNNKEL (reference sequence). This CDR3 has 17 residues. The CDR3 DNA reads TGTGCCAGCAGCCAAGAAGGGCGGGACAGGCTGTACTATGGCTACACCTTC. Translation: CASSQEGRDRLYYGYTF. The whole variable domain, filled in from reference TRBV3-1 and TRBJ1-2, reads DTAVSQTPKYLVTQMGNDKSIKCEQNLGHDTMYWYKQDSKKFLKIMFSYNNKELIINETVPNRFSPKSPDKAHLNLHINSLELGDSAVYFCASSQEGRDRLYYGYTFGSGTRLTVV.

The V call is TRBV12-3 or TRBV12-4, the J call TRBJ2-3, with 9 nucleotides matching TRBD1. CDR3 size: 16 residues. J gave up 2 bases and V 3 bases, and 6 bases lay outside the gene matches. Here the CDR3 DNA reads TGTGCCAGCAGTTTCCTCCGGGACAGGGACACAGATACGCAGTATTTT. Its protein is CASSFLRDRDTDTQYF.

J is TRBJ2-1 and V is TRBV20-1; perhaps TRBD2 as D (6 bases). Germline CDR1 is DFQATT and CDR2 is SNEGSKA (reference sequence). The CDR3 covers 12 residues. Trimming took 3 bases from V and 7 from J, leaving 10 bases between them. The CDR3 DNA sequence: TGCAGTGCTAGCGGGGGAACGAATGAGCAGTTCTTC. Translated: CSASGGTNEQFF.

This clonotype was seen once. The rearrangement uses TRBV6-5 and TRBJ2-5, with 7 bases lining up with TRBD1. The CDR3 is made up of 16 amino acids. Losses at the gene ends were 4 bases for V and 3 bases for J; bases not matched to a gene: 11. Germline assignment: CDR1 MNHEY and CDR2 SVGAGI. In DNA, the CDR3 is TGTGCCAGCAGTTCCGAGTGGACAGGCCAGAAAGAGACCCAGTACTTC. Translation gives CASSSEWTGQKETQYF.

This chain connects TRBV12-3 or TRBV12-4 to TRBJ2-5; tentatively, D is TRBD2 (5 bases). CDR3 size: 15 residues. Deletions cut 3 bases from V and 11 bases from J, with 22 bases between. The CDR3 is CASSFEGAYWAEQYF. CDR3 coding DNA: TGTGCCAGCAGTTTTGAGGGAGCATATTGGGCTGAGCAGTACTTC.

The rearrangement joins TRBV20-1 to TRBJ2-2, with TRBD2 matching over 7 bases. The CDR3 sequence is 18 residues long. Germline V CDR1 and CDR2: DFQATT, SNEGSKA (reference sequence). V shed 5 bases, J shed 5 bases, and the junction held 20 bases outside the gene matches. The CDR3 sequence: CSAGTLLGGGVITGELFF. CDR3 in DNA: TGCAGTGCTGGGACCCTCCTTGGTGGGGGGGTAATTACCGGGGAGCTGTTTTTT.

This chain links TRBV28 with TRBJ2-3, with 9 bases matching TRBD2. J lost 5 bases, V lost 5 bases, and 8 bases had no gene match. Germline lookup yields CDR1 MDHEN and CDR2 SYDVKM. CDR3 length equals 15 residues. CDR3: CASSEPSGDLDTQYF. Written as DNA, the CDR3 is TGTGCCAGCAGTGAGCCTAGCGGGGACCTAGATACGCAGTATTTT. The complete variable domain, with remaining parts taken from reference TRBV28 and TRBJ2-3, reads DVKVTQSSRYLVKRTGEKVFLECVQDMDHENMFWYRQDPGLGLRLIYFSYDVKMKEKGDIPEGYSVSREKKERFSLILESASTNQTSMYLCASSEPSGDLDTQYFGPGTRLTVL.

This sequence joins TRBV12-3 or TRBV12-4 and TRBJ1-6, with 8 positions matching TRBD1. The CDR3 length is 15 residues. Losses at the gene ends were 3 bases for V and 6 bases for J; bases not matched to a gene: 4. The CDR3 region is CASSFRGRSNSPLHF. In nucleotides, the CDR3 is TGTGCCAGCAGTTTCAGGGGGCGTAGTAATTCACCCCTCCACTTT.

This chain joins TRBV3-1 and TRBJ2-1; 11 bases fit TRBD2. This CDR3 contains 17 residues. In germline, CDR1 is LGHDT, CDR2 YNNKEL (reference sequence). The V segment lost 4 bases and the J segment 1 base; nucleotides outside the gene matches: 6. The CDR3 bases are TGTGCCAGCAGCCCACTAGCGGGAGATGTATCCTACAATGAGCAGTTCTTC. Translating gives CASSPLAGDVSYNEQFF.